This TCR beta chain stems from a study of shared clonotypes between healthy human individuals. General study points: Sampling covered blood only; tissue repertoires likely differ. Clonotypes shared by all four sorted-subset donors had higher generation probabilities than non-shared clonotypes. Shared clonotypes: 4.5% to 6% naive CD4, roughly 3.8% naive CD8, roughly 2.2% memory CD4, 0.4% memory CD8.

Using immunoSEQ multiplex PCR, the repertoire was profiled, and TCRdb retains in-frame clones only, with some absent. The sample yields 950,000 to 1,300,000 clones, around four fifths seen once. This clone showed up many times. Its antigen is not identified. Trimming removed 2 bases from V and 3 bases from J, with 10 bases in between. This CDR3 has 14 amino acids. Germline V gene sequence: CDR1 ENHRY, CDR2 SYGVKD. The gene calls are TRBV10-3 and TRBJ1-1; D is perhaps TRBD1 (6 bases). This sequence originates from a man younger than 35 in good health. The sample taken for sequencing was memory CD4+ T cells sorted from blood. The subset denotes: CD45RA-negative fraction. CDR3 amino acids: CAISERNRDTEAFF. Written as DNA, the CDR3 is TGTGCCATCAGTGAGAGGAACAGGGACACTGAAGCTTTCTTT.